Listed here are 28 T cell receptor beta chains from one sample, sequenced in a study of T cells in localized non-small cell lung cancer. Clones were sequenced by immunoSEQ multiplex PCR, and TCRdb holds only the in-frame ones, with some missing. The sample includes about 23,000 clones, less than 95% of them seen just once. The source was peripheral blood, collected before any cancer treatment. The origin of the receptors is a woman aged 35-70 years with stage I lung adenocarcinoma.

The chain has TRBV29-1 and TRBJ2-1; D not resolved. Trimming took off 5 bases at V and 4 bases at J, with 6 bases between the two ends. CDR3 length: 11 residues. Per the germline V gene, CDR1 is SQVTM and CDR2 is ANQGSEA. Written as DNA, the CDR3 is TGCAGCGTTCTTTTATACAATGAGCAGTTCTTC. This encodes CSVLLYNEQFF.

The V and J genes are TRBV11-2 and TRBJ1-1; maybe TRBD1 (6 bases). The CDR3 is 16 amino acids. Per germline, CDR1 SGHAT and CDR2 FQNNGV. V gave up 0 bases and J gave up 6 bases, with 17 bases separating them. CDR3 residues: CASSLDHRRGTPEAFF. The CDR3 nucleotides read TGTGCCAGCAGCTTAGATCACCGGAGGGGGACCCCTGAAGCTTTCTTT.

This CDR3 is CASYSGTGRRGYTF. In DNA, the CDR3 is TGCGCCAGCTATTCCGGGACAGGGCGGCGTGGCTACACCTTC. This rearrangement joins TRBV5-1 to TRBJ1-2, with 9 bases that match TRBD1. Germline CDR1 reads SGHRS; CDR2 reads YFSETQ. The junction had 11 bases not matched to a gene; V was cut back by 7 bases and J by 7 bases. This CDR3 has 14 amino acids.

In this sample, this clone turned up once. CDR3: CASKDGQGATEAFF. The CDR3 nucleotides are TGTGCCAGTAAGGATGGACAGGGGGCCACTGAAGCTTTCTTT. The rearrangement uses TRBV19 and TRBJ1-1, with 11 nucleotides matching TRBD1. This CDR3 comprises 14 residues. The trim removed 7 bases at V and 4 bases at J, leaving 5 bases unmatched. Germline-derived CDR1 and CDR2 are LNHDA and SQIVND (reference sequence).

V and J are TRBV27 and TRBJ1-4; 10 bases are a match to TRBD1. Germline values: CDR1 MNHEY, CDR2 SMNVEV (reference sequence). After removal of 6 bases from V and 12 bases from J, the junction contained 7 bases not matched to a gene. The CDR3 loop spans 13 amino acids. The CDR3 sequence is CASRSRDRGELFF. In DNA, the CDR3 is TGTGCCAGCAGGTCCCGGGACAGGGGCGAACTGTTTTTT.

Here the CDR3 DNA reads TGCGCCAGCAGCTTGGACAGGCAGTTCTACGAGCAGTACTTC. Translating it yields CASSLDRQFYEQYF. The chain employs TRBV5-1 and TRBJ2-7, with D maybe TRBD1 (5 bases). Germline CDR1 SGHRS, CDR2 YFSETQ. V lost 0 bases to trimming and J lost 3 bases, with 10 bases between them. The CDR3 spans 14 residues.

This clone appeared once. The CDR3 loop is CASRTTANNQPQHF. CDR3 in DNA: TGTGCCAGCAGGACTACAGCGAACAATCAGCCCCAGCATTTT. The chain recombines TRBV6-6 with TRBJ1-5, with D unresolved. CDR3 size: 14 residues. V shed 6 bases and J shed 3 bases, with 12 bases lying between them. Germline CDR1 and CDR2: MNHNY and SVGAGI (reference sequence).

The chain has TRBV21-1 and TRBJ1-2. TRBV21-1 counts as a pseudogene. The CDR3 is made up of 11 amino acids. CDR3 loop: CASRTNYGYTF. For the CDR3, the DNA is TGTGCCAGCAGGACCAACTATGGCTACACCTTC.

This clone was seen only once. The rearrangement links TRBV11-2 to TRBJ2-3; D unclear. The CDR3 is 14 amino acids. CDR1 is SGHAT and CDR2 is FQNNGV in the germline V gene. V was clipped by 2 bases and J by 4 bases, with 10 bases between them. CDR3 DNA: TGTGCCAGCAGCTTATTGGGCGCAGCAGATACGCAGTATTTT. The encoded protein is CASSLLGAADTQYF.

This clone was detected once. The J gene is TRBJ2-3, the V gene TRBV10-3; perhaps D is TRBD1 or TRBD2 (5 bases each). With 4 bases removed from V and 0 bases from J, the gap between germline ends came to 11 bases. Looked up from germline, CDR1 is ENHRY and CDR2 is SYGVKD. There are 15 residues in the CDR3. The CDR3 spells CAISAGPRSTDTQYF. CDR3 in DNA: TGTGCCATCAGTGCGGGGCCCCGAAGCACAGATACGCAGTATTTT.

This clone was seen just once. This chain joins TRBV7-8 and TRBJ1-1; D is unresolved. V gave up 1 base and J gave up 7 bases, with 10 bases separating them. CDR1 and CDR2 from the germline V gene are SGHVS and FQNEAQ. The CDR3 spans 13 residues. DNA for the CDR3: TGTGCCAGCAGCTTAGTTGTCCTGGGTGAAGCTTTCTTT. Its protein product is CASSLVVLGEAFF.

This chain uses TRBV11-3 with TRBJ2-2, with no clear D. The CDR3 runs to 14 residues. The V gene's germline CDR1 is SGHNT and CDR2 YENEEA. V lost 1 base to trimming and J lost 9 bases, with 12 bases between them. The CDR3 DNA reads TGTGCCAGCAGCTTAGGGGGAATAAGCCGGGAGCTGTTTTTT. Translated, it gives CASSLGGISRELFF.

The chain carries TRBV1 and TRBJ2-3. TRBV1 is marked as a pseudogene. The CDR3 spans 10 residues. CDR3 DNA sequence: TGCACCAGCGACACAGATACGCAGTATTTT. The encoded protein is CTSDTDTQYF.

The CDR3 sequence: CASSQGALHEQYF. In DNA form, the CDR3 reads TGTGCCAGCAGTCAGGGGGCCCTCCACGAGCAGTACTTC. V usage is TRBV12-2 and J usage is TRBJ2-7; the DNA was not used to check the table's D call, TRBD1. TRBV12-2 is a listed pseudogene. This CDR3 contains 13 residues.

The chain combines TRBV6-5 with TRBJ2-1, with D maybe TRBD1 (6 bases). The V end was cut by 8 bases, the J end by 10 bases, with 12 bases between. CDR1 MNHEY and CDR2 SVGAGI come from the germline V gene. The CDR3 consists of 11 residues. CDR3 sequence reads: CASQAGDEQFF. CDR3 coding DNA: TGTGCCAGCCAAGCAGGGGACGAGCAGTTCTTC.

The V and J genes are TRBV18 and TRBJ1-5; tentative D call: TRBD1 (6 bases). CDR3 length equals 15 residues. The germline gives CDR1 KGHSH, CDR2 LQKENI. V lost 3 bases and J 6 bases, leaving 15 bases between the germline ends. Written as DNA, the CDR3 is TGTGCCAGCTCACCTGGGAACAGGGACACTCAGCCCCAGCATTTT. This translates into CASSPGNRDTQPQHF.

The CDR3 protein is CASSELGTGNHEQYF. The DNA for the CDR3 is TGTGCCAGCAGTGAGTTGGGGACAGGGAACCACGAGCAGTACTTC. The chain carries TRBV6-1 and TRBJ2-7; TRBD1 matches at 9 bases. V lost 3 bases and J lost 5; bases outside the gene matches: 8. Germline CDR1 and CDR2: MNHNS and SASEGT. The CDR3 spans 15 residues.

In DNA, the CDR3 is TGTGCCAGCAAGGAGGGACACAACACTGAAGCTTTCTTT. It encodes CASKEGHNTEAFF. This rearrangement joins TRBV6-6 to TRBJ1-1; tentatively, D is TRBD1 (6 bases). Per germline, CDR1 MNHNY and CDR2 SVGAGI (reference sequence). Trimming removed 7 bases at V and 2 bases at J, with 11 bases between. The CDR3 is 13 amino acids.

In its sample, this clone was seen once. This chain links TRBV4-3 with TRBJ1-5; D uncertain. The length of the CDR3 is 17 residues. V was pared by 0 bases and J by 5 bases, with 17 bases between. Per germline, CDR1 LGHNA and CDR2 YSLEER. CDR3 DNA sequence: TGCGCCAGCAGCCAAGATCGCAACGCCAAGGGCTATCAGCCCCAGCATTTT. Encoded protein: CASSQDRNAKGYQPQHF.

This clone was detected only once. CDR3 sequence: CATSRAVGYNEQFF. CDR3 nucleotide sequence: TGTGCCACCAGCAGAGCCGTGGGTTACAATGAGCAGTTCTTC. This sequence joins TRBV15 and TRBJ2-1; D uncertain. Trimming removed 1 base at V and 4 bases at J, with 8 bases between. This CDR3 region has 14 residues. Germline CDR1 LNHNV, CDR2 YYDKDF (reference sequence).

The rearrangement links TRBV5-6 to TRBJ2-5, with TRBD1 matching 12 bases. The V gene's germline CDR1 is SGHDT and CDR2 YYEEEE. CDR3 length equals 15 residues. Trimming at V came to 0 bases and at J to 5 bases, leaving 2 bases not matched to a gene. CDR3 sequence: CASSLAGTGGETQYF. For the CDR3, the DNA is TGTGCCAGCAGCTTGGCCGGGACAGGGGGCGAGACCCAGTACTTC.

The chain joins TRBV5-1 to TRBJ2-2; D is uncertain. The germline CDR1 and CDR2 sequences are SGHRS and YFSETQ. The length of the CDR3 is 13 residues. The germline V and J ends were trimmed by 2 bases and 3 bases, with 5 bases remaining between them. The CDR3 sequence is CASSLRDTGELFF. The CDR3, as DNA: TGCGCCAGCAGCTTAAGGGACACCGGGGAGCTGTTTTTT.

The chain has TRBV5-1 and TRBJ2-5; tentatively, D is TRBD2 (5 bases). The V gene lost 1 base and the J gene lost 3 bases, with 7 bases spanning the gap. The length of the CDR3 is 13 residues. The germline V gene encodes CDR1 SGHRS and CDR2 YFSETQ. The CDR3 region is CASSLTSEETQYF. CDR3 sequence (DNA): TGCGCCAGCAGCTTGACTAGTGAAGAGACCCAGTACTTC.

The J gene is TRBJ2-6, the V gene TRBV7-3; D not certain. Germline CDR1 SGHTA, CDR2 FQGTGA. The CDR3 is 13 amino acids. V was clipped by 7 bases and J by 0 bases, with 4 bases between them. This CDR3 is CASKNSGANVLTF. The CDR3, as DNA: TGTGCCAGCAAAAACTCTGGGGCCAACGTCCTGACTTTC.

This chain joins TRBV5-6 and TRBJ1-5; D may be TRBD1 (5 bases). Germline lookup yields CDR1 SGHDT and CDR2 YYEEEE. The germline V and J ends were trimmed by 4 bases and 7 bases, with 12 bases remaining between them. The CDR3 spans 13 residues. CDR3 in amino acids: CASSPGPSQPQHF. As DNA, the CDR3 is TGTGCCAGCAGCCCGGGACCGAGCCAGCCCCAGCATTTT.

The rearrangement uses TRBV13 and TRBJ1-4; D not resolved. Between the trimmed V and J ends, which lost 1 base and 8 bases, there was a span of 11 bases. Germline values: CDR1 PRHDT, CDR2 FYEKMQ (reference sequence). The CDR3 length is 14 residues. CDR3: CASSLEGSREKLFF. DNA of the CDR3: TGTGCCAGCAGCTTAGAAGGGTCCCGGGAAAAACTGTTTTTT.

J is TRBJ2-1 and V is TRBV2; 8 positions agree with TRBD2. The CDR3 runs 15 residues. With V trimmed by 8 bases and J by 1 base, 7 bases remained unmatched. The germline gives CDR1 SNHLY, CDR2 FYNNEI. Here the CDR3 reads CASASGSLSYNEQFF. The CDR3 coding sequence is TGTGCCAGCGCAAGCGGGAGTTTGTCCTACAATGAGCAGTTCTTC.

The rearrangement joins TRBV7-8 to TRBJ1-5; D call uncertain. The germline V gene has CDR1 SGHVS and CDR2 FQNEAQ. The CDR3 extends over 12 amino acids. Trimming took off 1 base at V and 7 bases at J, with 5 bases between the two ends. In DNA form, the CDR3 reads TGTGCCAGCAGCTTAGGCCCCCAGCCCCAGCATTTT. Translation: CASSLGPQPQHF.